This T cell receptor beta chain was identified during a study of OX40 agonist ivuxolimab in advanced cancers. Study details: A partial response was reached by three patients: one with hepatocellular carcinoma and two with cutaneous melanoma.

Germline lookup yields CDR1 MDHEN and CDR2 SYDVKM. V was pared by 5 bases and J by 6 bases, with 8 bases of the junction left unmatched. The CDR3 is made up of 14 amino acids. Profiled with immunoSEQ multiplex PCR; TCRdb holds only in-frame clones, not every one. The data contain 20,000 or so clones, approximately 82% of them singletons. With baseline, cycle 4 day 1, and cycle 7 day 1 as timepoints, blood was sampled. This TCR was sampled from an adult with an advanced solid tumor such as melanoma, head and neck, liver or kidney cancer. The sequencing used CD4+ or CD8+ T cells sorted from blood, collected in a trial of the OX40 agonist ivuxolimab. The chain joins TRBV28 to TRBJ1-1, with 8 bases that match TRBD1. The CDR3 spells CASSQGAEVPEAFF. The CDR3 DNA reads as TGTGCCAGCAGTCAGGGGGCGGAGGTACCTGAAGCTTTCTTT.